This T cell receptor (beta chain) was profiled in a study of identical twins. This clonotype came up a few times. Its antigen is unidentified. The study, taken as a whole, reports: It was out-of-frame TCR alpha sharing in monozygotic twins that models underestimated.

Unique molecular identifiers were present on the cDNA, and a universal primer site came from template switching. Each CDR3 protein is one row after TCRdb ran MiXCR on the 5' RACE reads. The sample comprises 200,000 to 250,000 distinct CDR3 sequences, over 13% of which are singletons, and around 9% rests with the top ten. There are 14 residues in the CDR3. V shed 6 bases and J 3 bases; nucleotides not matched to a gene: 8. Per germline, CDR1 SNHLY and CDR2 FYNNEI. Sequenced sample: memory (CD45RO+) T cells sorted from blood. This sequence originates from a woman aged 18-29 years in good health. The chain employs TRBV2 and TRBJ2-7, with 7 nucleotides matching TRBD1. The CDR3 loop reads CASRPGQSRYEQYF. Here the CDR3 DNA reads TGTGCCAGCAGGCCGGGACAGTCCCGCTACGAGCAGTACTTC.